The next 22 T cell receptor beta chains were all read from a single sample in a study of response to subunit inactivated influenza vaccine. TCRdb re-called the RT-PCR reads through MiXCR, storing one row per CDR3 protein. The sample lists about 540,000 distinct CDR3 sequences, roughly 23% occurring once. The sample was also reused in another study, on T cells expressing NK-cell markers. That source notes: TCR beta libraries carry UMIs added by 5'RACE template switching.

Sequencing used CD4+ T cells sorted from PBMCs, obtained 11 to 12 days after vaccination. These receptors came from a man aged 45-60 years who received an inactivated influenza vaccine.

The genes are TRBV7-9 and TRBJ2-1; a weak D match, TRBD2 (5 bases). Germline CDR1 and CDR2: SEHNR and FQNEAQ (reference sequence). This CDR3 has 16 residues. Trimming stripped 1 base from V and 4 bases from J, with 14 bases between. This chain's CDR3 is CASSLVGGSLYNEQFF. The CDR3 DNA reads TGTGCCAGCAGCTTAGTAGGTGGGAGCCTTTACAATGAGCAGTTCTTC.

This clonotype was seen only a few times. This chain uses TRBV20-1 with TRBJ2-7; 11 bases map to TRBD2. The V gene's germline CDR1 is DFQATT and CDR2 SNEGSKA (reference sequence). The CDR3 runs to 14 residues. Trimming removed 7 bases from V and 4 bases from J; junction bases left unmatched: 9. CDR3 DNA: TGCAGTGGTACAGGGACTAGCGGAATTTACGAGCAGTACTTC. It translates to CSGTGTSGIYEQYF.

The chain joins TRBV3-1 to TRBJ1-1; maybe TRBD1 (5 bases). Trimming pared 0 bases from V and 4 bases from J, leaving 9 bases between. Per the germline V gene, CDR1 is LGHDT and CDR2 is YNNKEL (reference sequence). The CDR3 loop spans 14 amino acids. The CDR3 is CASSQDTRATEAFF. CDR3 DNA sequence: TGTGCCAGCAGCCAAGATACCAGGGCCACTGAAGCTTTCTTT.

Remarks on this clonotype: An end of the junction does not agree with germline; a read error may underlie this. CDR3 sequence: CSVVVEGQGIISDQPQHF. The CDR3 DNA follows: TGCAGCGTTGTGGTCGAGGGACAGGGGATAATTAGCGATCAGCCCCAGCATTTT. This chain uses TRBV29-1 with TRBJ1-5; 10 nucleotides align to TRBD1. The germline gives CDR1 SQVTM, CDR2 ANQGSEA. This CDR3 is built from 18 residues.

The gene calls are TRBV12-3 or TRBV12-4 and TRBJ2-7; D perhaps matches TRBD2 (5 bases). V was pared by 2 bases and J by 0 bases, with 11 bases between. CDR3 size: 15 residues. This chain's CDR3 is CASSLSGINSYEQYF. CDR3 coding DNA: TGTGCCAGCAGTTTATCCGGGATAAACTCCTACGAGCAGTACTTC.

In the case of this clonotype: The CDR3 ends on some other residue instead of the conserved phenylalanine or tryptophan, so this is likely a read error. The chain has TRBV6-1 and TRBJ2-3; no definite D call. Trimming removed 4 bases from V and 6 bases from J, with 11 bases in between. The germline gives CDR1 MNHNS, CDR2 SASEGT. The length of the CDR3 is 13 residues. In DNA form, the CDR3 reads TGTGCCAGCAGTGGCCTGGGGTCGGATACGCAGTATTCT. Residues: CASSGLGSDTQYS.

This clonotype was found a few times. The chain joins TRBV25-1 to TRBJ2-2; D uncertain. The CDR3 has 12 amino acids. CDR1 is MGHDK, CDR2 SYGVNS, per germline. V was pared by 7 bases and J by 6 bases, with 9 bases between. DNA for the CDR3: TGTGCCAGCACCCCAGGCGCCGGGGAGCTGTTTTTT. Amino acids: CASTPGAGELFF.

This clonotype appeared many times. The CDR3 nucleotides read TGCAGTGCCCCCCAAGGGAATACAGATACGCAGTATTTT. This translates into CSAPQGNTDTQYF. The rearrangement uses TRBV20-1 and TRBJ2-3; D is unresolved. Looked up from germline, CDR1 is DFQATT and CDR2 is SNEGSKA (reference sequence). Trimming left V 6 bases short and J 3 bases short, with 13 bases between. This CDR3 comprises 13 residues.

This clonotype has more than one count but fewer than ten. The chain has TRBV5-1 and TRBJ1-4; D perhaps matches TRBD1 (5 bases). The CDR3 covers 14 residues. The germline V and J ends were trimmed by 0 bases and 4 bases, with 7 bases remaining between them. Germline CDR1 is SGHRS and CDR2 is YFSETQ. The CDR3 spells CASSLAGSNEKLFF. The CDR3 DNA is TGCGCCAGCAGCTTGGCAGGGAGTAATGAAAAACTGTTTTTT.

This clonotype was counted a few times. The chain links TRBV29-1 to TRBJ2-3; 9 bases are shared with TRBD1. The CDR3 sequence is 10 residues long. The J segment lost 15 bases and the V segment lost 6 bases, leaving 7 bases of the junction unmatched. Germline V gene sequence: CDR1 SQVTM, CDR2 ANQGSEA. The CDR3 nucleotides read TGCAGCGTCTACCGGGACAGGGCTTATTTT. Its translation: CSVYRDRAYF.

This clonotype occurred a few times. V gene TRBV11-2 combines with J gene TRBJ2-7, with D possibly being TRBD1 or TRBD2 (7 bases each). Germline CDR1 is SGHAT and CDR2 is FQNNGV. Trimming removed 0 bases from V and 5 bases from J, with 14 bases in between. CDR3 length: 15 residues. This CDR3 is CASSLDGRGHNEQYF. In DNA form, the CDR3 reads TGTGCCAGCAGCTTAGATGGGAGGGGGCACAACGAGCAGTACTTC.

The V and J genes are TRBV18 and TRBJ2-5; D might be TRBD2 (5 bases). The CDR3 is 14 residues long. V was trimmed by 2 bases and J by 5 bases, leaving 12 bases between them. The V gene's germline CDR1 is KGHSH and CDR2 LQKENI. DNA for the CDR3: TGTGCCAGCTCACCAACCCAGACGGGGGAGACCCAGTACTTC. It specifies CASSPTQTGETQYF.

This clonotype was observed a handful of times. J is TRBJ2-1 and V is TRBV7-2, with D perhaps TRBD2 (6 bases). V lost 3 bases and J lost 7, with 13 bases in between. In germline, CDR1 is SGHTA, CDR2 FQGNSA. The CDR3 is made up of 14 amino acids. Here the CDR3 DNA reads TGTGCCAGCAGCTTCGGGACCGGAGGGAATGAGCAGTTCTTC. Protein: CASSFGTGGNEQFF. The variable domain in full, with the rest retrieved from reference TRBV7-2 and TRBJ2-1, is GAGVSQSPSNKVTEKGKDVELRCDPISGHTALYWYRQSLGQGLEFLIYFQGNSAPDKSGLPSDRFSAERTGGSVSTLTIQRTQQEDSAVYLCASSFGTGGNEQFFGPGTRLTVL.

The chain joins TRBV2 to TRBJ2-5, with no clear D. The V and J ends lost 6 bases and 4 bases respectively, with 18 bases between them. This CDR3 has 15 residues. Germline V gene sequence: CDR1 SNHLY, CDR2 FYNNEI. The CDR3, as DNA: TGTGCCAGCAGGGGCCGGGCTAGAATTCCAGAGACCCAGTACTTC. This translates into CASRGRARIPETQYF.

There are a few counts of this clonotype. This rearrangement joins TRBV29-1 to TRBJ2-5; 11 bases line up with TRBD2. Germline values: CDR1 SQVTM, CDR2 ANQGSEA. Trimming at V came to 6 bases and at J to 5 bases, leaving 11 bases not matched to a gene. The CDR3 length is 15 residues. CDR3 nucleotides: TGCAGCGTCGGTAGCGGGGGGGCCTCGGGCGAGACCCAGTACTTC. Residues: CSVGSGGASGETQYF.

This clonotype was observed a handful of times. The chain is built from TRBV5-1 and TRBJ2-7; the match to TRBD2 covers 7 bases. The CDR3 is 14 residues long. Trimming at V came to 0 bases and at J to 3 bases, leaving 3 bases not matched to a gene. Germline V CDR1 and CDR2: SGHRS, YFSETQ. CDR3 sequence: CASSLVAGYYEQYF. In DNA form, the CDR3 reads TGCGCCAGCAGCTTGGTAGCGGGTTACTACGAGCAGTACTTC.

The chain is built from TRBV3-1 and TRBJ1-2, with D unclear. Per the germline V gene, CDR1 is LGHDT and CDR2 is YNNKEL (reference sequence). V lost 3 bases to trimming and J lost 4 bases, with 9 bases between them. This CDR3 has 13 residues. The CDR3 DNA follows: TGTGCCAGCAGCCAGATACGGAGCTATGGCTACACCTTC. Translating it yields CASSQIRSYGYTF.

The chain couples TRBV12-3 or TRBV12-4 to TRBJ2-7; D perhaps matches TRBD1 (5 bases). Trimming cost V 7 bases and J 0 bases, with 16 bases left between them. The CDR3 totals 15 residues. CDR3 region: CASTSDSRSSYEQYF. The CDR3 DNA reads as TGTGCCAGCACCAGCGACAGCAGGTCCTCCTACGAGCAGTACTTC.

The J gene is TRBJ2-2, the V gene TRBV10-3; 9 bases match TRBD1. CDR1 and CDR2 (germline): ENHRY, SYGVKD. The CDR3 totals 16 residues. V trimming: 1 base; J trimming: 3 bases; junction bases outside the gene matches: 3. CDR3 amino acids: CAISELGQGYTGELFF. The DNA for the CDR3 is TGTGCCATCAGTGAGTTAGGACAGGGGTACACCGGGGAGCTGTTTTTT.

CDR3 in DNA: TGTGCCAGCAGTTACATACCGTACAATGAGCAGTTCTTC. This gives the protein CASSYIPYNEQFF. The chain combines TRBV6-5 with TRBJ2-1; no definite D call. Germline assignment: CDR1 MNHEY and CDR2 SVGAGI. The V end was cut by 2 bases, the J end by 4 bases, with 6 bases between. This CDR3 contains 13 residues.

This clonotype was counted only a few times. The chain joins TRBV19 to TRBJ2-6, with D perhaps TRBD1 (6 bases). Trimming shortened V by 5 bases and J by 0 bases, and 8 bases separated the two germline ends. The V gene's germline CDR1 is LNHDA and CDR2 SQIVND (reference sequence). This CDR3 spans 15 amino acids. As DNA, the CDR3 is TGTGCCAGTAGTCAACAGGGCTCTGGGGCCAACGTCCTGACTTTC. This translates into CASSQQGSGANVLTF.

This sequence joins TRBV2 and TRBJ2-5, with D perhaps matching TRBD1 or TRBD2 (7 bases each). CDR1 and CDR2 from the germline V gene are SNHLY and FYNNEI. The CDR3 runs 16 residues. Trimming took off 0 bases at V and 5 bases at J, with 16 bases between the two ends. In DNA, the CDR3 is TGTGCCAGCAGTGAAGCAGGGAGGGGGCGCTGGGAGACCCAGTACTTC. It encodes CASSEAGRGRWETQYF.